This T cell receptor beta chain appears in the sequencing data of a study of blood T cell repertoires in COVID-19. Clones were sequenced by immunoSEQ multiplex PCR, and TCRdb holds only the in-frame ones, with some missing. The repertoire holds about 280,000 clones, 65% to 90% seen once, with roughly 5.3% in the top ten. The V gene end was trimmed by 6 bases and the J gene end by 6 bases; junction bases not matched to a gene: 14. CDR1 and CDR2 (germline): MNHNY, SVGAGI (reference sequence). The CDR3 runs to 16 residues. The sequenced sample was peripheral blood. The chain has TRBV6-6 and TRBJ1-2; 9 nucleotides align to TRBD1. The source of this sequence is a man in his fifties or sixties with active or convalescent COVID-19. CDR3 sequence: CASSRLPGQGSNGYTF. The DNA of the CDR3 is TGTGCCAGCAGCCGACTACCGGGACAGGGTTCGAATGGCTACACCTTC.